This T cell receptor beta chain was identified in a study of shared clonotypes between healthy human individuals. On the study more broadly: The donor pool was made up of two women and a few men aged 18 to 49.

Positively selected for CCR7, the CD45RO-negative cells used as naive CD8 cells excluded terminally differentiated effector memory CD45RA+ cells. Study-level findings and limits: Larger estimated richness was generally recorded for naive subsets relative to memory subsets.

Using immunoSEQ multiplex PCR, the repertoire was profiled, and TCRdb retains in-frame clones only, with some absent. The data contain around 1.9 million clones, over 85% of them singletons. A note on this clone: Its target is unknown.

The CDR3 totals 14 residues. V was cut by 2 bases and J by 3 bases, with 11 bases left in between. Germline V gene lookup returns CDR1 SGHRS and CDR2 YFSETQ. The chain employs TRBV5-1 and TRBJ1-1; no definite D call. The receptor was isolated from a man in his late teens or twenties in good health. Some clones in this sample may be carry-over from other donors' samples. Material for sequencing was naive CD8+ T cells from PBMCs. The DNA for the CDR3 is TGCGCCAGCAGCTTTGGAGGAGAGGACACTGAAGCTTTCTTT. It codes for CASSFGGEDTEAFF.